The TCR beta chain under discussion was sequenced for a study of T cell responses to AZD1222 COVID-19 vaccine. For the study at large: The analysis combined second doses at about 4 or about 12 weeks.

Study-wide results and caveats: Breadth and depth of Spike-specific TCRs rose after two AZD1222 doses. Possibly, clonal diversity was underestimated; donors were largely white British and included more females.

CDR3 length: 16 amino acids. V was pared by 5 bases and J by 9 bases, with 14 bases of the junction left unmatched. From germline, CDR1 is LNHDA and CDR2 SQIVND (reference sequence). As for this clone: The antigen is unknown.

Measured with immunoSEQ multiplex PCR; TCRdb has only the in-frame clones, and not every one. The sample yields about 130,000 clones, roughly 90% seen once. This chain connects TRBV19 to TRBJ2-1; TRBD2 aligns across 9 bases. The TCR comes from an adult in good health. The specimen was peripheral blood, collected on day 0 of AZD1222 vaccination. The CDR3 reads CASSPYSGSRSSEQFF. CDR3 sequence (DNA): TGTGCCAGTAGTCCCTATAGCGGGAGCCGCTCGAGTGAGCAGTTCTTC.